These 8 T cell receptor beta chains were sequenced from one sample in a study of T cells after yellow fever vaccination. Each CDR3 protein is one row after TCRdb ran MiXCR on the 5' RACE reads. The profile shows 100,000 to 150,000 distinct CDR3 sequences, around 9.8% of them singletons. Sequences were derived from CD8+ T cells sorted from PBMCs, sampled on the day of the yellow fever booster vaccination. Every receptor here comes from a man aged 18 to 35 who received the YFV17D yellow fever vaccine.

This clonotype has just a few counts. The genes are TRBV20-1 and TRBJ2-3; a weak D match, TRBD2 (6 bases). Trimming shortened V by 0 bases and J by 3 bases, and 13 bases separated the two germline ends. The CDR3 runs 15 residues. Germline CDR1 is DFQATT and CDR2 is SNEGSKA (reference sequence). CDR3: CSARDELALTDTQYF. In DNA, the CDR3 is TGCAGTGCTAGAGACGAACTAGCACTGACAGATACGCAGTATTTT.

This chain joins TRBV6-1 and TRBJ2-5; D call uncertain. This CDR3 has 14 amino acids. Trimming left V 1 base short and J 3 bases short, with 9 bases between. The V gene's germline CDR1 is MNHNS and CDR2 SASEGT. CDR3 sequence: CASSEGRTKETQYF. CDR3 DNA: TGTGCCAGCAGTGAAGGTCGGACCAAAGAGACCCAGTACTTC.

The chain carries TRBV11-1 and TRBJ2-6, with 8 positions matching TRBD2. Germline-derived CDR1 and CDR2 are SGHAT and FQDESV (reference sequence). The CDR3 loop spans 17 amino acids. Trimming took 1 base from V and 0 from J; bases not matched to a gene: 2. CDR3 in amino acids: CASSLGTSSSGANVLTF. DNA of the CDR3: TGTGCCAGCAGCTTAGGGACTAGCAGCTCTGGGGCCAACGTCCTGACTTTC.

The chain couples TRBV20-1 to TRBJ2-3, with 13 bases that match TRBD2. The V gene's germline CDR1 is DFQATT and CDR2 SNEGSKA (reference sequence). This CDR3 comprises 17 residues. V was pared by 1 base and J by 2 bases, with 6 bases of the junction left unmatched. DNA of the CDR3: TGCAGTGCTAGAGTCGTACTAGCGGGGGGGTACACAGATACGCAGTATTTT. It yields the protein CSARVVLAGGYTDTQYF.

The genes are TRBV4-3 and TRBJ2-7; D could derive from TRBD1 or TRBD2 (5 bases each). CDR1 LGHNA and CDR2 YSLEER come from the germline V gene. The CDR3 is 15 amino acids. V shed 1 base and J shed 2 bases, with 12 bases lying between them. The DNA of the CDR3 is TGCGCCAGCAGCCAAGGAGGGGTGGGCCCCTACGAGCAGTACGTC. Translated: CASSQGGVGPYEQYV.

Here the CDR3 DNA reads TGTGCCAGCAGCTTAGGCGGTGGGGACACAGATACGCAGTATTTT. It codes for CASSLGGGDTDTQYF. J is TRBJ2-3 and V is TRBV7-6; no firm D call. V was trimmed by 1 base and J by 2 bases, leaving 10 bases between them. Germline loops: CDR1 SGHVS, CDR2 FNYEAQ. The CDR3 contains 15 residues.

The genes are TRBV6-5 and TRBJ2-5; 8 positions agree with TRBD2. The trim removed 6 bases at V and 4 bases at J, leaving 10 bases unmatched. Germline CDR1 reads MNHEY; CDR2 reads SVGAGI. The CDR3 runs to 15 residues. The CDR3 DNA follows: TGTGCCAGCAGAGGACTAGCAGGTTCAAGAGAGACCCAGTACTTC. It specifies CASRGLAGSRETQYF.

This clonotype was detected a few times. The V and J genes are TRBV7-9 and TRBJ2-5; 8 bases align to TRBD1. There are 15 residues in the CDR3. Germline values: CDR1 SEHNR, CDR2 FQNEAQ (reference sequence). V gave up 0 bases and J gave up 5 bases; unmatched junction bases: 5. Here the CDR3 reads CASSLAQGAVETQYF. In nucleotides, the CDR3 is TGTGCCAGCAGCTTAGCGCAGGGGGCGGTGGAGACCCAGTACTTC.